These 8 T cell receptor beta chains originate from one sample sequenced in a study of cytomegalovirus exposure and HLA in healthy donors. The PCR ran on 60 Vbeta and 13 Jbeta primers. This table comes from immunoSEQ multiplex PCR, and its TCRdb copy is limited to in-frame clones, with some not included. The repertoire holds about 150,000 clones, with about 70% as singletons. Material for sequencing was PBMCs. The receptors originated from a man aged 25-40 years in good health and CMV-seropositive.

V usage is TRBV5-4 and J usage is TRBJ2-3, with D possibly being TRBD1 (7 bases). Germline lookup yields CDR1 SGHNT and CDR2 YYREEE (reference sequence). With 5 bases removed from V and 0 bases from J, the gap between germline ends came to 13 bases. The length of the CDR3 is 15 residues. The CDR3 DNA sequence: TGTGCCAGCAGGAACAGGGGAGGAAGCACAGATACGCAGTATTTT. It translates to CASRNRGGSTDTQYF.

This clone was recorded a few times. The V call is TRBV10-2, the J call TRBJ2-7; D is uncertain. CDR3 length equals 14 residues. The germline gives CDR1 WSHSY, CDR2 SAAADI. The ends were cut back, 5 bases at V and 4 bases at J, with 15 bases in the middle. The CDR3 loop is CASSYAVPLYEQYF. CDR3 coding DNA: TGCGCCAGCAGTTATGCGGTGCCTCTATACGAGCAGTACTTC.

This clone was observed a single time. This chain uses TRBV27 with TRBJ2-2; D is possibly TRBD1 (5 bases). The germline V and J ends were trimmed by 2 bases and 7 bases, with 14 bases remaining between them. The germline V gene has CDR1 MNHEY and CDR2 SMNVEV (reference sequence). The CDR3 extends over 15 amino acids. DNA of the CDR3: TGTGCCAGCAGTTTAAGGGGTTTAGACGGCGGGGAGCTGTTTTTT. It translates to CASSLRGLDGGELFF.

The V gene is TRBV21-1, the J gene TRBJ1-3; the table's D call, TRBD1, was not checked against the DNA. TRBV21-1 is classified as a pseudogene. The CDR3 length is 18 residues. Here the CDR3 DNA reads TGTGCCAGCAGCAAAGCAAATGGGACAGGGGTGACTGGAAACACCATATATTTT. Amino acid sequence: CASSKANGTGVTGNTIYF.

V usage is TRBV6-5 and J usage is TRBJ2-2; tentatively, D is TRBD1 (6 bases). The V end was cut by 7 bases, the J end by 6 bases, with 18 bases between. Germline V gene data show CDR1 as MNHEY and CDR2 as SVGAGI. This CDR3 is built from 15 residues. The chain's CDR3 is CASTPLIGGPGELFF. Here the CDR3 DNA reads TGTGCCAGCACTCCCTTAATTGGGGGCCCCGGGGAGCTGTTTTTT.

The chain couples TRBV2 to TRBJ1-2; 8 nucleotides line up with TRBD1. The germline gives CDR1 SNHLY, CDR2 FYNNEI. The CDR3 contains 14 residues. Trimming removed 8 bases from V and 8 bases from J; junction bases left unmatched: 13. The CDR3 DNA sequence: TGTGCCAGCTCCGCAGGGGGCGCGGGGAAGGGCTACACCTTC. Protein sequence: CASSAGGAGKGYTF.

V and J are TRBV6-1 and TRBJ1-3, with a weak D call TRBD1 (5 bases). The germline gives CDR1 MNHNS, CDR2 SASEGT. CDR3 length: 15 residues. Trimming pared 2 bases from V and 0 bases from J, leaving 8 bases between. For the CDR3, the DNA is TGTGCCAGCAGTGAACAAACAGGCTCTGGAAACACCATATATTTT. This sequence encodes CASSEQTGSGNTIYF.

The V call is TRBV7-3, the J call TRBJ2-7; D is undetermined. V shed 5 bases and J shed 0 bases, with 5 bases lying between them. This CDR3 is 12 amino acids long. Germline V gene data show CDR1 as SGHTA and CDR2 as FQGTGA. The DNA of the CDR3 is TGTGCCAGCAGCCCGAGCTCCTACGAGCAGTACTTC. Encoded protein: CASSPSSYEQYF.